This TCR beta chain is from a study of vaccination and CD4 T cells after COVID-19. With the Oncomine TCR Beta short-read assay, DNA from cultured CD4+ T cells was sequenced. TCRdb itself ran the PCR reads through MiXCR, one entry per CDR3 protein. The profile shows about 11,000 distinct CDR3 sequences, approximately 46% of them singletons. The CDR3 sequence is 12 residues long. With 8 bases clipped from V and 8 bases from J, the junction kept 6 bases outside the gene matches. Germline V gene lookup returns CDR1 ENHRY and CDR2 SYGVKD. Noted treatment: approximately nine-day PBMC culture with coronavirus spike peptide pools or control peptides (ViraFEST assay). It was with about 10 IU/ml IL-2 and approximately 10 ug/ml peptide pools that roughly 2.2 million PBMCs per well were cultured. Worth noting for this clonotype: Antigen: not known.

This TCR was sampled from a human donor who had recovered from COVID-19. The chain carries TRBV10-3 and TRBJ1-2; 9 bases align to TRBD1. Specimen: CD4+ T cells from blood, cultured in vitro. The CDR3 sequence: CAIWGQGQGYTF. For the CDR3, the DNA is TGTGCCATCTGGGGACAGGGTCAGGGCTACACCTTC.